Following are 12 T cell receptor beta chains from one sample sequenced in a study of follicular helper T cells after annual influenza vaccination. Specified time point: 2014-2015 season, pre-vaccination. The table came from immunoSEQ multiplex PCR; TCRdb's copy has only in-frame clones and leaves some out. Here the sample spans some 30,000 clones, approximately 81% being singletons. Sample: CXCR5+ CD38- circulating T follicular helper cells from blood, taken on the day of influenza vaccination. Subset in this sample: circulating Tfh, non-naive CD4+CXCR5+PD-1+ (ICOS+CD38+ or ICOS-CD38-). The receptors were sampled from an adult who received the influenza vaccine.

This chain links TRBV5-1 with TRBJ2-5, with D maybe TRBD2 (5 bases). V was clipped by 2 bases and J by 5 bases, with 10 bases between them. The CDR3 is 13 residues long. Germline V gene lookup returns CDR1 SGHRS and CDR2 YFSETQ. The CDR3, as DNA: TGCGCCAGCAGCTTCAACTCGGGGGAGACCCAGTACTTC. This encodes CASSFNSGETQYF.

In its sample, this clone was seen a few times. The J gene is TRBJ1-6, the V gene TRBV2; 7 nucleotides line up with TRBD1. CDR1 and CDR2 (germline): SNHLY, FYNNEI. CDR3 length equals 13 residues. V was clipped by 4 bases and J by 8 bases; unmatched bases: 2. CDR3 sequence (DNA): TGTGCCAGCAGTGGACAGGGTGATTCACCCCTCCACTTT. Encoded protein: CASSGQGDSPLHF.

The chain couples TRBV5-5 to TRBJ1-2; D perhaps matches TRBD1 (5 bases). CDR3 length equals 14 residues. Germline values: CDR1 SGHKS, CDR2 YYEKEE (reference sequence). V lost 3 bases and J lost 4, with 13 bases in between. CDR3 residues: CASSSQQDSYGYTF. The CDR3 region has the DNA TGTGCCAGCAGCTCGCAACAAGACAGCTATGGCTACACCTTC.

V gene TRBV5-1 combines with J gene TRBJ2-6, with TRBD1 identical over 7 bases. The length of the CDR3 is 18 residues. Germline lookup yields CDR1 SGHRS and CDR2 YFSETQ. J lost 0 bases, V lost 0 bases, and 6 bases had no gene match. CDR3 sequence (DNA): TGCGCCAGCAGCTTGGAGGCAGGGGGATTCTCTGGGGCCAACGTCCTGACTTTC. Translating gives CASSLEAGGFSGANVLTF. The complete variable domain, with remaining parts taken from reference TRBV5-1 and TRBJ2-6, reads KAGVTQTPRYLIKTRGQQVTLSCSPISGHRSVSWYQQTPGQGLQFLFEYFSETQRNKGNFPGRFSGRQFSNSRSEMNVSTLELGDSALYLCASSLEAGGFSGANVLTFGAGSRLTVL.

V is TRBV6-5 and J is TRBJ2-3, with TRBD2 identical over 7 bases. V lost 2 bases and J lost 2; bases outside the gene matches: 7. The CDR3 spans 16 residues. Per germline, CDR1 MNHEY and CDR2 SVGAGI. The CDR3 is CASSYRGGGNTDTQYF. CDR3 in DNA: TGTGCCAGCAGTTACCGAGGCGGGGGAAACACAGATACGCAGTATTTT.

This clone was detected a few times. The chain is built from TRBV28 and TRBJ1-5; no definite D call. The CDR3 runs 13 residues. Germline CDR1 is MDHEN and CDR2 is SYDVKM. The V end was cut by 6 bases, the J end by 2 bases, with 8 bases between. In nucleotides, the CDR3 is TGTGCCAGCAGCCCCCGGGGCAATCAGCCCCAGCATTTT. This codes for CASSPRGNQPQHF. The whole variable domain, filled in from reference TRBV28 and TRBJ1-5, reads DVKVTQSSRYLVKRTGEKVFLECVQDMDHENMFWYRQDPGLGLRLIYFSYDVKMKEKGDIPEGYSVSREKKERFSLILESASTNQTSMYLCASSPRGNQPQHFGDGTRLSIL.

V gene TRBV27 combines with J gene TRBJ1-4, with 10 bases matching TRBD1. V dropped 6 bases and J dropped 7; count of bases not matched to a gene: 2. Germline V gene sequence: CDR1 MNHEY, CDR2 SMNVEV (reference sequence). The length of the CDR3 is 13 residues. The CDR3 nucleotides are TGTGCCAGCAGGTGGACAGGGGGTGAAAAACTGTTTTTT. This translates into CASRWTGGEKLFF.

A few counts support this clone. This chain uses TRBV6-5 with TRBJ1-2, with TRBD1 identical over 8 bases. The CDR3 is made up of 14 amino acids. V lost 5 bases and J lost 7; bases outside the gene matches: 9. Germline CDR1 and CDR2: MNHEY and SVGAGI. The CDR3 sequence is CASSPGQVLGGYTF. The CDR3 coding sequence is TGTGCCAGCAGTCCGGGACAGGTATTGGGTGGCTACACCTTC.

This clone was recorded once. This sequence joins TRBV5-6 and TRBJ1-2, with D hard to call. This CDR3 has 13 residues. CDR1 SGHDT and CDR2 YYEEEE come from the germline V gene. V shed 0 bases and J shed 2 bases, with 5 bases lying between them. The CDR3 sequence: CASSLDQNYGYTF. CDR3 nucleotide sequence: TGTGCCAGCAGCTTGGATCAGAACTATGGCTACACCTTC.

This clone showed up just once. The rearrangement links TRBV9 to TRBJ1-2; no reliable D call. V gave up 0 bases and J gave up 4 bases, with 10 bases separating them. The germline V gene encodes CDR1 SGDLS and CDR2 YYNGEE. The CDR3 has 14 residues. The CDR3 DNA sequence: TGTGCCAGCAGCGTAGAAGAGTATTCCTATGGCTACACCTTC. Protein: CASSVEEYSYGYTF.

The chain carries TRBV5-1 and TRBJ1-2; weak D call: TRBD1 (6 bases). The CDR3 is 13 residues long. Trimming removed 0 bases at V and 6 bases at J, with 9 bases between. Germline V gene sequence: CDR1 SGHRS, CDR2 YFSETQ. CDR3 region: CASSLGRGDGYTF. CDR3 coding DNA: TGCGCCAGCAGCTTGGGCAGGGGAGATGGCTACACCTTC.

The sample holds one count of this clone. This sequence joins TRBV6-1 and TRBJ2-7; 12 bases align to TRBD2. This CDR3 has 13 amino acids. Trimming at V came to 11 bases and at J to 5 bases, leaving 7 bases not matched to a gene. From germline, CDR1 is MNHNS and CDR2 SASEGT. The DNA of the CDR3 is TGTGCCCTGGGGACTAGCGGGTTGCACGAGCAGTACTTC. Amino acid sequence: CALGTSGLHEQYF.